This T cell receptor beta chain derives from a study of T cell changes during pregnancy in multiple sclerosis. Produced via immunoSEQ multiplex PCR; TCRdb's table is partial and in-frame only. The sample carries tens of thousands of clones, around 93% recorded once. Trimming took 2 bases from V and 3 from J, leaving 10 bases between them. Looked up from germline, CDR1 is GTSNPN and CDR2 is SVGIG (reference sequence). CDR3 size: 13 residues. The sequences come from peripheral blood, collected after pregnancy. This rearrangement joins TRBV30 to TRBJ1-1, with D unclear. This clonotype originated in a female donor with multiple sclerosis, enrolled in a pregnancy study. CDR3 DNA sequence: TGTGCCTGGAGTACTAGTTCATACACTGAAGCTTTCTTT. As protein: CAWSTSSYTEAFF.